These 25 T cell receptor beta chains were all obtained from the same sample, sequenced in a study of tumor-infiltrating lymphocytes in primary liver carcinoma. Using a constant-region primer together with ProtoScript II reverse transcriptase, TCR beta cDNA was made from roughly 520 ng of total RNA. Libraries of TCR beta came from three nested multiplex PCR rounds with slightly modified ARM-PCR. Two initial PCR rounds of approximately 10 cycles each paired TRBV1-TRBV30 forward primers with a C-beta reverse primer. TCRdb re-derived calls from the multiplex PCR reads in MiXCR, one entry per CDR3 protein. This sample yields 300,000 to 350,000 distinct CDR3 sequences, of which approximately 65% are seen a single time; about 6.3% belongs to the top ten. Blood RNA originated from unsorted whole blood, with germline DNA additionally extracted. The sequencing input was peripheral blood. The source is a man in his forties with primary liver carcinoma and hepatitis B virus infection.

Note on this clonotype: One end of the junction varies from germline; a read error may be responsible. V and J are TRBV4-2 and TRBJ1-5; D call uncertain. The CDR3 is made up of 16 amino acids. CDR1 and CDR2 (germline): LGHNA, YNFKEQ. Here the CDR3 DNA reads TGTGCCAGCAGCCAAGAGCCCGGGATTAGCAGTCAGCCTCAGCATTTT. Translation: CASSQEPGISSQPQHF.

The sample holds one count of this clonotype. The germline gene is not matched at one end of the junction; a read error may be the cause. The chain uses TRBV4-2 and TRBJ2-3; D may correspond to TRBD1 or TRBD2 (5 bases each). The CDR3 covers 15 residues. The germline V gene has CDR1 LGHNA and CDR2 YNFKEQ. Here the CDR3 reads CASSQDPSLGDMQYF. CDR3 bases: TGTGCCAGCAGCCAAGATCCTAGTTTGGGGGATATGCAGTATTTT.

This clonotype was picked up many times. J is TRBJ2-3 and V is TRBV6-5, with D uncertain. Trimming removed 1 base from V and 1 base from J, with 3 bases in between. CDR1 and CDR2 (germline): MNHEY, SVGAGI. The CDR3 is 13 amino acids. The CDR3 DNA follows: TGTGCCAGCAGTTACTTTGGCACAGATACGCAGTATTTT. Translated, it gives CASSYFGTDTQYF.

The CDR3 is CASSVTSGSGVEQFF. CDR3 DNA sequence: TGTGCCAGCAGTGTGACTAGCGGGAGCGGTGTTGAGCAGTTCTTC. This chain links TRBV12-3 or TRBV12-4 with TRBJ2-1, with 12 nucleotides matching TRBD2. The CDR3 loop spans 15 amino acids. The ends lost 5 bases at V and 9 bases at J; junction bases unmatched: 8.

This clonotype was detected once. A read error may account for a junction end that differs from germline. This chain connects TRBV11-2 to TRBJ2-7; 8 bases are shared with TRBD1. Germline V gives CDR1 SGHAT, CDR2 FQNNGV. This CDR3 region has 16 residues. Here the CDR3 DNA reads TGTGCCAGCAGCCAGGGGCGACAGGGGCATTCGGACGAGCAGTGCTTC. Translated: CASSQGRQGHSDEQCF.

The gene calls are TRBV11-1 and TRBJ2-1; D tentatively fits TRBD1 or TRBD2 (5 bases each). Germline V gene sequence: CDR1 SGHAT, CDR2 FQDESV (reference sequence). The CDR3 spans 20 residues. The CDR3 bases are TGTGTCGGCAGCTCCCATCAGGCAGTAGATGCAGCCCCGGGGCACAATGAGCAGTTCTTC. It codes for CVGSSHQAVDAAPGHNEQFF.

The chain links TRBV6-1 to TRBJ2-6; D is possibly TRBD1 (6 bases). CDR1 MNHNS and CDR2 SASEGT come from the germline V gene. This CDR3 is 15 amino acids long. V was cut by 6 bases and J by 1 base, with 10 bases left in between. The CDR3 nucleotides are TGTGCCAGCAGAAACAGGGATTCTGGGGCCAACGTCCTGACTTTC. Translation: CASRNRDSGANVLTF.

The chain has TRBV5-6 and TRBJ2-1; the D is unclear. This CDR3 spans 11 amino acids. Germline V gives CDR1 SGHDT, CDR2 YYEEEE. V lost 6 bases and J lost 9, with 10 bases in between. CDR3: CASTHNFEQFF. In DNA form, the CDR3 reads TGTGCCAGCACTCACAATTTTGAGCAGTTCTTC.

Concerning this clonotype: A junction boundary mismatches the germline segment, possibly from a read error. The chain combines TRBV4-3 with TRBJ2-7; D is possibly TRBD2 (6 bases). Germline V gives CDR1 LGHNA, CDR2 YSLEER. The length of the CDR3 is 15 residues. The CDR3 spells CDSSQGVGGDYEQYF. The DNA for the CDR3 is TGCGACAGCAGCCAAGGGGTAGGCGGGGACTACGAGCAGTACTTC.

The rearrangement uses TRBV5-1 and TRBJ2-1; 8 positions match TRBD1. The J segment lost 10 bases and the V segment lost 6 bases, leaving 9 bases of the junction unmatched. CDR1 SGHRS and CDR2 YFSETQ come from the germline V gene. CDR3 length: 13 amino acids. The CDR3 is CASNIQGAGEQFF. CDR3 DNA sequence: TGCGCCAGCAACATCCAGGGGGCGGGGGAGCAGTTCTTC.

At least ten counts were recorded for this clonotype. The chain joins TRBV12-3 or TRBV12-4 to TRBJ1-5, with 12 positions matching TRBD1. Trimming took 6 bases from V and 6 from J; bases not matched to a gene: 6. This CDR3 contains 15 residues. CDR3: CASRGTGGRGQPQHF. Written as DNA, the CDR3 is TGTGCCAGCAGGGGGACAGGGGGCCGGGGTCAGCCCCAGCATTTT.

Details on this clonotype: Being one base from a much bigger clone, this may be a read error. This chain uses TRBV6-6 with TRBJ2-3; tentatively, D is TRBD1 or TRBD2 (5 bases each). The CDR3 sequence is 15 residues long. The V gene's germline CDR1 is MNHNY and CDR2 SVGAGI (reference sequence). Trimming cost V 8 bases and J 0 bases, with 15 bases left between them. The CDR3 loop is CASRGHQTSTDTQYF. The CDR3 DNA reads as TGTGCCAGCCGGGGCCATCAGACGAGCACAGATACGCAGTATTTT.

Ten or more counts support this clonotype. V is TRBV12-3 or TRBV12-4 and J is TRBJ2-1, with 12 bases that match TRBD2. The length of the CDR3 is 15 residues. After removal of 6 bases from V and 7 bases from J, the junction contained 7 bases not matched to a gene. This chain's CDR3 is CASSRLAGGANEQFF. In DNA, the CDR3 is TGTGCCAGCAGCCGGCTAGCGGGAGGGGCAAATGAGCAGTTCTTC.

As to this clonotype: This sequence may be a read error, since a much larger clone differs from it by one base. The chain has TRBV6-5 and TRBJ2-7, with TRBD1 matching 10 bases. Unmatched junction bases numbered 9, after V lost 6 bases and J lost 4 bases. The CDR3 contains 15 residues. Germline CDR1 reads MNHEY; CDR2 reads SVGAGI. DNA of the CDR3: TGTGCCAGCAGCCAACTCAAGGGACAGGGGTACGAGCAGTACTTC. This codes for CASSQLKGQGYEQYF.

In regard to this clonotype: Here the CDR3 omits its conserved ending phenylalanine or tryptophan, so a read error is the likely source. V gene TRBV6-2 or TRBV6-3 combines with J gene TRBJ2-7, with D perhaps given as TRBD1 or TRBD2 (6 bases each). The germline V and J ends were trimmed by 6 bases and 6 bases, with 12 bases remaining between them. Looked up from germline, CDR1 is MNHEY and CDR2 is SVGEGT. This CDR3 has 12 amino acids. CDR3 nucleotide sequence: TGTGCCAGCAGGGCGGGACACTGCGAGCAGTACTTA. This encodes CASRAGHCEQYL.

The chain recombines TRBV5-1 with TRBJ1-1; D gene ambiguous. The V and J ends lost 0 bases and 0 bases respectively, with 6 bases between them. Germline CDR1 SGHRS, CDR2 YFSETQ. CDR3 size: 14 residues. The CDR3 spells CASSLVQMNTEAFF. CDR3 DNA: TGCGCCAGCAGCTTGGTACAGATGAACACTGAAGCTTTCTTT.

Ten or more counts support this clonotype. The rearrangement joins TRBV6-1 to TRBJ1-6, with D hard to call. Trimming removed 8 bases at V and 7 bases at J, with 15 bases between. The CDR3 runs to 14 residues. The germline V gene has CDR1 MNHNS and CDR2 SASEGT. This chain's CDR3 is CASRTDPGNSPLHF. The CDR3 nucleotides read TGTGCCAGCCGGACTGATCCCGGCAATTCACCCCTCCACTTT.

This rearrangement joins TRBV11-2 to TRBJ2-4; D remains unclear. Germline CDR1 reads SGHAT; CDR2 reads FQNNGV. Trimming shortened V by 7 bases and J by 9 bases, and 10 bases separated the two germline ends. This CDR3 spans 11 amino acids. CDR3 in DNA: TGTGCCAGCATGTTATCGGCCATTCAGTACTTC. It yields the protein CASMLSAIQYF.

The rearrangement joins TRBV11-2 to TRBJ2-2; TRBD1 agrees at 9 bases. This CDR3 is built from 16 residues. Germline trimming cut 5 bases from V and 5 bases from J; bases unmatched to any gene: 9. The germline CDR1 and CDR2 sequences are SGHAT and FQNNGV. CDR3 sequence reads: CASSPRGTGRTGELFF. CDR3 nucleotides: TGTGCCAGCAGCCCCCGCGGGACAGGGAGGACCGGGGAGCTGTTTTTT.

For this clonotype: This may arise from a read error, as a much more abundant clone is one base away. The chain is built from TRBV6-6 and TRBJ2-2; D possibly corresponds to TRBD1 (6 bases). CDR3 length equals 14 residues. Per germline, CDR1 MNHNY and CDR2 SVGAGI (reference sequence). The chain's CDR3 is CASVAQGGTGKLFF. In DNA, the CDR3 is TGTGCCAGCGTGGCACAGGGTGGCACCGGGAAGCTGTTTTTT.

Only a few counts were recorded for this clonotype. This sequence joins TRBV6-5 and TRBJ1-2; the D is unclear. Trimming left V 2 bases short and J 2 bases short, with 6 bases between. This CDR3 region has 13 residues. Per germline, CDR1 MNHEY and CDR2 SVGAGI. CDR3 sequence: CASSYGRNYGYTF. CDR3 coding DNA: TGTGCCAGCAGTTACGGAAGGAACTATGGCTACACCTTC.

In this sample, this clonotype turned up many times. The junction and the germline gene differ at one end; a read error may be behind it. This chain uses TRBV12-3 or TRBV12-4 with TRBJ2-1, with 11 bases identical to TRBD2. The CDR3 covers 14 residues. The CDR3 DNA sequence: TGTGCCAGCAGGTTAGCGGGAGGGCCTAGGGAGCAGTTCTTC. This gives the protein CASRLAGGPREQFF.

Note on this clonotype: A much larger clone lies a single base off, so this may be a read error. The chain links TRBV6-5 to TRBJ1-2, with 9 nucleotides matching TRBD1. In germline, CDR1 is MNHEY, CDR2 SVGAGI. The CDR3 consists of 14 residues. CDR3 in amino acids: CVSSPGTGNYGYTF. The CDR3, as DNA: TGTGTCAGCAGTCCCGGGACAGGGAACTATGGCTACACCTTC.

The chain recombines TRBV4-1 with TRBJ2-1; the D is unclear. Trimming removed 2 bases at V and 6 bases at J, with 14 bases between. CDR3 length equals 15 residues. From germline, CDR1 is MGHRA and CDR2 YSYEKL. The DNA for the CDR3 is TGCGCCAGCAGCCAATACTTGCCCGGGTTCAATGAGCAGTTCTTC. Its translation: CASSQYLPGFNEQFF.

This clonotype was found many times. CDR3 nucleotide sequence: TGTGCCAGCAGTTTTAGCAGAAAATCTGGAAACACCATATATTTT. Its translation is CASSFSRKSGNTIYF. The chain carries TRBV12-3 or TRBV12-4 and TRBJ1-3; D unresolved. V lost 3 bases and J lost 1, with 10 bases in between. The CDR3 sequence is 15 residues long.